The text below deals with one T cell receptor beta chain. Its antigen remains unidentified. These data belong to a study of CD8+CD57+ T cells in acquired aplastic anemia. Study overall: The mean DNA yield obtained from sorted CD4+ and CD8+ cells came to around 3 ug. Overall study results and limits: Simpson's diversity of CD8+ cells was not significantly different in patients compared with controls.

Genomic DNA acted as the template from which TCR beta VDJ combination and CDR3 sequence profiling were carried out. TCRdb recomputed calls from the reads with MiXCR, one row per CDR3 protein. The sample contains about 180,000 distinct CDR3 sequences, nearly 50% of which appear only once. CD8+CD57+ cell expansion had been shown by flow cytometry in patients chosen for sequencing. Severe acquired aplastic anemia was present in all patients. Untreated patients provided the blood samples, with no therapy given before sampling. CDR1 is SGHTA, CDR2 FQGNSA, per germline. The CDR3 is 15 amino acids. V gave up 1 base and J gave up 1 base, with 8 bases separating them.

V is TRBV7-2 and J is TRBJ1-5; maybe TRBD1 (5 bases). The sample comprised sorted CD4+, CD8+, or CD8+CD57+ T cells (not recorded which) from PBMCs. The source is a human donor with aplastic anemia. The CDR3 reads CASSLVRDSNQPQHF. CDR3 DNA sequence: TGTGCCAGCAGCTTAGTCCGGGACAGCAATCAGCCCCAGCATTTT.